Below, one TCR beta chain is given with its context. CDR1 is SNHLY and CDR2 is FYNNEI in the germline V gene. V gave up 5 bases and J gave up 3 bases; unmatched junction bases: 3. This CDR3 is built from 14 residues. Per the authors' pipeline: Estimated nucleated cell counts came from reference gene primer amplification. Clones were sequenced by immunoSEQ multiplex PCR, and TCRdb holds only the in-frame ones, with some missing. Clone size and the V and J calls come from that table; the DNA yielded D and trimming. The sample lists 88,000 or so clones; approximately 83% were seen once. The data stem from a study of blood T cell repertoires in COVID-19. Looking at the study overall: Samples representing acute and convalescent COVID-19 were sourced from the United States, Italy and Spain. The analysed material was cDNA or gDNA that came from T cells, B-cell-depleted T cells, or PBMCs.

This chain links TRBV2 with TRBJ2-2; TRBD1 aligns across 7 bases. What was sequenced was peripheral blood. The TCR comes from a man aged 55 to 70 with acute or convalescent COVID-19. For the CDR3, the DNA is TGTGCCAGCAGTTCGACAGGGTACACCGGGGAGCTGTTTTTT. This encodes CASSSTGYTGELFF.